These T cell receptor beta chains were read from a single sample in a study of blood T cells in healthy people across ages. MiXCR, applied by TCRdb to the 5' RACE reads, yields one record per CDR3 protein. The sample comprises about 1 million distinct CDR3 sequences, around 45% of which are singletons, and around 18% rests with the top ten. Sequencing used blood. The receptors derive from a woman in her sixties in good health. Both conserved end residues are trimmed from each CDR3.

v_gene,j_gene,CDR3aa
TRBV28,TRBJ1-5,ASSGRGSNQPQH
TRBV5-5,TRBJ2-3,ASSFLRLTGVSTDTQY
TRBV27,TRBJ2-6,ASSYGRVSGANVLT
TRBV7-6,TRBJ1-1,ASSLSLSRSGTEAF
TRBV20-1,TRBJ2-1,SARRDRTSWNEQF
TRBV3-1,TRBJ2-7,ASSPRSGNGEQY
TRBV20-1,TRBJ2-1,SASTGVGAPYNEQF
TRBV9,TRBJ2-7,ASSESFGYEQY
TRBV15,TRBJ2-7,ATSREGLGSYEQY
TRBV20-1,TRBJ2-1,SARGRGLNEQF
TRBV27,TRBJ2-7,ASSPKGTGVYEQY
TRBV6-1,TRBJ2-5,ASSLPQVPETQY
TRBV12-5,TRBJ1-1,ASGLVVGQFEEAF
TRBV29-1,TRBJ2-1,SVVTTSYNEQF
TRBV6-6,TRBJ2-7,ASSSRDTTYEQY
TRBV20-1,TRBJ2-5,SARLGKGTQY
TRBV24-1,TRBJ2-5,ATSDPDRETQY
TRBV27,TRBJ1-1,ASSLSSTGLNTEAF
TRBV28,TRBJ2-1,ASSWLADYNEQF
TRBV18,TRBJ2-3,ANSPFPLADNTDTQY
TRBV6-5,TRBJ1-6,ASSDRQGVSPLH
TRBV29-1,TRBJ2-3,SVLPPLGSDTQY
TRBV29-1,TRBJ2-7,SVSTRDYEQY
TRBV20-1,TRBJ2-3,SAGGTSGKQDTQY
TRBV7-2,TRBJ2-1,ASSSLLVAGGPYNEQF
TRBV5-1,TRBJ1-4,ASSLVAGARTNEKLF